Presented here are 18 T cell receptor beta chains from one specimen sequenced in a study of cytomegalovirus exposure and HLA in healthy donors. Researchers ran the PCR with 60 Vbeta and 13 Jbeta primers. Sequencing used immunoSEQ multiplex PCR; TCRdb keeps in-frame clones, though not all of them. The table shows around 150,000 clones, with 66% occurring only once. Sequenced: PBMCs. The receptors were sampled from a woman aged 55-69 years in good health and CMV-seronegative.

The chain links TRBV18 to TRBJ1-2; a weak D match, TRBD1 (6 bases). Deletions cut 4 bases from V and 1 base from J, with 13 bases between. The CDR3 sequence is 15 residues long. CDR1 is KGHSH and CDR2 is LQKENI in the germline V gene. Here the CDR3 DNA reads TGTGCCAGCTCACTTACGGACAGATTTAACTATGGCTACACCTTC. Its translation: CASSLTDRFNYGYTF.

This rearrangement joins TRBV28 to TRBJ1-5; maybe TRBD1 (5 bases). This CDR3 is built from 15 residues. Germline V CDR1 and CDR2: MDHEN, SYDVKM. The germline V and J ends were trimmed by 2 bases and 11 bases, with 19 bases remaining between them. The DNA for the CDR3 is TGTGCCAGCAGTTTAATGGACGGGGGAGTTTTGGCCCAGCATTTT. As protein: CASSLMDGGVLAQHF.

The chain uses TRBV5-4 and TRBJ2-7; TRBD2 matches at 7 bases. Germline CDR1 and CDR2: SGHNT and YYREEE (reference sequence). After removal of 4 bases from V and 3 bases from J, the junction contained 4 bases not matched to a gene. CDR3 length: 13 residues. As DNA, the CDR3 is TGTGCCAGCAGCCGGGACTACCTCTACGAGCAGTACTTC. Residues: CASSRDYLYEQYF.

CDR3 coding DNA: TGCAGCGTTAGACAGAGCTCTGGAAACACCATATATTTT. It is translated as CSVRQSSGNTIYF. The chain uses TRBV29-1 and TRBJ1-3; tentative D call: TRBD1 (5 bases). Trimming stripped 5 bases from V and 0 bases from J, with 8 bases between. Per germline, CDR1 SQVTM and CDR2 ANQGSEA. This CDR3 has 13 residues.

For the CDR3, the DNA is TGTGCCAGCAGCCAGAGCACCGGGACTAGTGGAGCAGGGGAGCTGTTTTTT. Residues: CASSQSTGTSGAGELFF. The genes are TRBV11-3 and TRBJ2-2; 8 bases map to TRBD2. CDR1 is SGHNT, CDR2 YENEEA, per germline. CDR3 length: 17 residues. Trimming took 5 bases from V and 8 from J; bases not matched to a gene: 16.

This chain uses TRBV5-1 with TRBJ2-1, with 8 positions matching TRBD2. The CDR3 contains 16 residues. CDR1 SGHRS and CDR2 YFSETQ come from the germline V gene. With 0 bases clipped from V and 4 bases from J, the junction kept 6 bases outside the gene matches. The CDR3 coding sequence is TGCGCCAGCAGCTTGGAAACGGGAGGGTCGTACAATGAGCAGTTCTTC. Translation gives CASSLETGGSYNEQFF.

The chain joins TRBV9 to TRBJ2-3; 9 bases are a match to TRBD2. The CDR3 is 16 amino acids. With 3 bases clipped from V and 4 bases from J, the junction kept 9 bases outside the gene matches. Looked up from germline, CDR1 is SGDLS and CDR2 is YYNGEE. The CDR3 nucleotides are TGTGCCAGCAGCGAGGGGGGCGGGAGGGAAGCAGATACGCAGTATTTT. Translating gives CASSEGGGREADTQYF.

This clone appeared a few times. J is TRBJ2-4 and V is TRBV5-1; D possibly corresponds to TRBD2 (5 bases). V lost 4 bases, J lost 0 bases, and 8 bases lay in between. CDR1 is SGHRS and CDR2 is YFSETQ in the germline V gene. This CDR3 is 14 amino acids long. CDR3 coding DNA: TGCGCCAGCAGCCTCGGGGAAGCCAAAAACATTCAGTACTTC. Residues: CASSLGEAKNIQYF.

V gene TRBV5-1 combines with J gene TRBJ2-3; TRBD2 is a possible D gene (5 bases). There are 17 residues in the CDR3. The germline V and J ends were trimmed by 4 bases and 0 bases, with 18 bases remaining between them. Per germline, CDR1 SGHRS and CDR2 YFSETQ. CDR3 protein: CASSTGLTLDSTDTQYF. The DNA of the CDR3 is TGCGCCAGCAGCACCGGACTGACCCTCGACAGCACAGATACGCAGTATTTT.

The CDR3 spells CSVSTQGNTIYF. CDR3 sequence (DNA): TGCAGCGTTAGTACCCAGGGAAACACCATATATTTT. The chain has TRBV29-1 and TRBJ1-3; D is uncertain. This CDR3 has 12 amino acids. Trimming removed 5 bases at V and 4 bases at J, with 9 bases between. The germline gives CDR1 SQVTM, CDR2 ANQGSEA. The variable domain in full, completed from reference TRBV29-1 and TRBJ1-3, reads SAVISQKPSRDICQRGTSLTIQCQVDSQVTMMFWYRQQPGQSLTLIATANQGSEATYESGFVIDKFPISRPNLTFSTLTVSNMSPEDSSIYLCSVSTQGNTIYFGEGSWLTVV.

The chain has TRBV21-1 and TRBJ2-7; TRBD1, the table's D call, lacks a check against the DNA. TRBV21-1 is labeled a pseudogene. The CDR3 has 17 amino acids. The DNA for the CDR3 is TGTGCCAGCAGCAAACGGGACAGCACTATCCTAAGCTACGAGCAGTACTTC. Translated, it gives CASSKRDSTILSYEQYF.

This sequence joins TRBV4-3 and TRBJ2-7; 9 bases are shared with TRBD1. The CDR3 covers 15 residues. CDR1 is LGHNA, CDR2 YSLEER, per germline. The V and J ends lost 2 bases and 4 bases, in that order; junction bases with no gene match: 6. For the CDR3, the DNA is TGCGCCAGCAGCCAAAATAGGGGGACAGGGTACGAGCAGTACTTC. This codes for CASSQNRGTGYEQYF.

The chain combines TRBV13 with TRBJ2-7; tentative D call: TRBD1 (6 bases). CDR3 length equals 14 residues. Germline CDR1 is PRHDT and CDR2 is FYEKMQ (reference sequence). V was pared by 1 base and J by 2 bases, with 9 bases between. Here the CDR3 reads CASSLVGAAYEQYF. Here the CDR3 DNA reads TGTGCCAGCAGCTTAGTGGGGGCGGCCTACGAGCAGTACTTC.

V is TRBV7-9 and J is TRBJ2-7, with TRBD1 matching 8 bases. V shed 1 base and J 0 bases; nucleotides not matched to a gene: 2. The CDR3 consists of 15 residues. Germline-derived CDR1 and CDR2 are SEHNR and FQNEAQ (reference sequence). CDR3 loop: CASSLEGQASYEQYF. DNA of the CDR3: TGTGCCAGCAGCTTAGAGGGACAGGCCTCCTACGAGCAGTACTTC.

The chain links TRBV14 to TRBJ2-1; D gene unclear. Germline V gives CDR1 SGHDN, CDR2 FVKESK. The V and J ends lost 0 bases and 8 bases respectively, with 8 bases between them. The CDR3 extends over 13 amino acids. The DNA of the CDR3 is TGTGCCAGCAGCCAAGATCTACGAGATGAGCAGTTCTTC. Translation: CASSQDLRDEQFF.

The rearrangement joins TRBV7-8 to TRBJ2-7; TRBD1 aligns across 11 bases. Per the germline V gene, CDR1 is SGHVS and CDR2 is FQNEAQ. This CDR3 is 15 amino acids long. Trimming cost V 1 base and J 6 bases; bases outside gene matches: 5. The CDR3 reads CASSLVRTGGPEQYF. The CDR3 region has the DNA TGTGCCAGCAGCTTAGTGAGGACAGGGGGCCCCGAGCAGTACTTC.

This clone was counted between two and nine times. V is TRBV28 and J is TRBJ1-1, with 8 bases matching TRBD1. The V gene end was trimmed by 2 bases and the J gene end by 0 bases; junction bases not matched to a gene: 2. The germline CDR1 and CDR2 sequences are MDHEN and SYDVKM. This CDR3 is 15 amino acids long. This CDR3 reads CASSLQGAMNTEAFF. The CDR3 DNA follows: TGTGCCAGCAGTTTACAGGGGGCAATGAACACTGAAGCTTTCTTT. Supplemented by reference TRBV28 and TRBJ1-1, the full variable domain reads DVKVTQSSRYLVKRTGEKVFLECVQDMDHENMFWYRQDPGLGLRLIYFSYDVKMKEKGDIPEGYSVSREKKERFSLILESASTNQTSMYLCASSLQGAMNTEAFFGQGTRLTVV.

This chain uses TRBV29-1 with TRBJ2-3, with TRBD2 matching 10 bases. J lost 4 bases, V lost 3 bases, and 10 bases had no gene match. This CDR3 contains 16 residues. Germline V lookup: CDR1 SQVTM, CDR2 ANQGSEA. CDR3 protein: CSVDGPAGGRADTQYF. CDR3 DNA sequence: TGCAGCGTTGACGGCCCAGCGGGGGGGCGGGCAGATACGCAGTATTTT.